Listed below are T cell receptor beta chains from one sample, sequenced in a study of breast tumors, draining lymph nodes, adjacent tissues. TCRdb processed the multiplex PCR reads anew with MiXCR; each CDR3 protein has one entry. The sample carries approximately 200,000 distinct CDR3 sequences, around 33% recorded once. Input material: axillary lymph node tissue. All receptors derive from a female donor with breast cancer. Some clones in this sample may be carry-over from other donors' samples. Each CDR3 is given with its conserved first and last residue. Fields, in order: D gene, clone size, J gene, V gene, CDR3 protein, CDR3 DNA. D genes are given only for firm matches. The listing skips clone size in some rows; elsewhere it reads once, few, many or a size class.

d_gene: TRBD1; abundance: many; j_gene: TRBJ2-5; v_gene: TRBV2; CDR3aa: CASSVEQGVGETQYF; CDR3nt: TGTGCCAGCAGTGTAGAACAGGGGGTCGGAGAGACCCAGTACTTC
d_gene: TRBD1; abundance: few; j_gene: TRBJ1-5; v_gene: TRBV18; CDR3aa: CASSAGGESQPQHF; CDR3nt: TGTGCCAGCTCTGCAGGGGGCGAGAGTCAGCCCCAGCATTTT
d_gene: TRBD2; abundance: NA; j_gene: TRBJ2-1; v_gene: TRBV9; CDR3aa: CASSTSGGAISSYNEQFF; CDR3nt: TGTGCCAGCAGCACTAGCGGGGGGGCTATTAGCTCCTACAATGAGCAGTTCTTC
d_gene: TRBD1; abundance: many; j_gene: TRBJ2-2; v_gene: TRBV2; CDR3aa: CASSGRTGGDTGELFF; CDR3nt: TGTGCCAGCAGTGGCCGGACAGGGGGGGACACCGGGGAGCTGTTTTTT
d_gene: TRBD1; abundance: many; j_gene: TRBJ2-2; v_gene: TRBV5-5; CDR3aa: CASRWDRQGDTGELFF; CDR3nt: TGTGCCAGCAGATGGGACAGACAAGGTGACACCGGGGAGCTGTTTTTT
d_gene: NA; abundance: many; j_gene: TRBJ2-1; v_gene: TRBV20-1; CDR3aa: CSARGDGGARDEQFF; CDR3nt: TGCAGTGCTAGAGGGGATGGCGGGGCTAGGGATGAGCAGTTCTTC
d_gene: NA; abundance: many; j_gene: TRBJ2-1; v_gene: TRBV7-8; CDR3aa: CASSLAGDPWDEQFF; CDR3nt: TGTGCCAGCAGCTTAGCGGGGGACCCTTGGGATGAGCAGTTCTTC
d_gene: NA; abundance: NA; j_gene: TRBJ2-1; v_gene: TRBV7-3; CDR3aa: CASSFLARGNNERFF; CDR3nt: TGTGCCAGCAGTTTCCTAGCGAGAGGGAACAATGAGCGGTTCTTC
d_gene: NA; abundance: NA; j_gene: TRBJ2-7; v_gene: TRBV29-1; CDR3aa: CSLALDGREYEQYF; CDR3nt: TGCAGCTTAGCCCTGGACGGACGAGAATACGAGCAGTACTTC
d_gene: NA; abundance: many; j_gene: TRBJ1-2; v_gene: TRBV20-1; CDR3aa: CSARAGVYGYTF; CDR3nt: TGCAGTGCTAGGGCAGGGGTATATGGCTACACCTTC
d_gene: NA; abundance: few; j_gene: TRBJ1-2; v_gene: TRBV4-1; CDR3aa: CASSPAEGYYGYTF; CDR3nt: TGCGCCAGCAGCCCCGCCGAGGGGTACTATGGCTACACCTTC
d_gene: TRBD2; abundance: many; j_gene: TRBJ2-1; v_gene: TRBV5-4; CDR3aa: CASSGGLATEEGNEQFF; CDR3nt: TGTGCCAGCAGCGGCGGACTAGCGACTGAAGAGGGAAATGAGCAGTTCTTC
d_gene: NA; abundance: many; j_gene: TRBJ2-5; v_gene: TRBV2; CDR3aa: CASSRGRLRETQYF; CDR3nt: TGTGCCAGCAGTCGGGGTCGCCTTAGGGAGACCCAGTACTTC
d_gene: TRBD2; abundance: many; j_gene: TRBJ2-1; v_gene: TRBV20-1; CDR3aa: CSAVRLAGENEQFF; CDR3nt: TGCAGTGCGGTGAGACTAGCGGGAGAAAATGAGCAGTTCTTC
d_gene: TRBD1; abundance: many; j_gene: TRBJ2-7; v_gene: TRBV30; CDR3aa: CAWARTGVGEQYF; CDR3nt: TGTGCCTGGGCTCGGACAGGGGTCGGCGAGCAGTACTTC
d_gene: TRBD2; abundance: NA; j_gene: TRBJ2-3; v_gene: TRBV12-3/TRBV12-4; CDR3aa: CASRAAGGSGAF; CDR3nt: TGTGCCAGCAGGGCAGCGGGGGGGTCCGGGGCTTTC
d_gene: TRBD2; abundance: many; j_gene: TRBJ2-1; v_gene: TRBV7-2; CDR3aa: CASRIAGGSYNEQFF; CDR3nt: TGTGCCAGCAGGATAGCGGGAGGTTCCTACAATGAGCAGTTCTTC
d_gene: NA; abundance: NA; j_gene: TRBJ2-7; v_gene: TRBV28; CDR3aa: CASSSRPYYEQYF; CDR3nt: TGTGCCAGCAGTTCCCGCCCCTATTACGAGCAGTACTTC
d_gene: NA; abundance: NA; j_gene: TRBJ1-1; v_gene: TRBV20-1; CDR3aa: CSAISSGLRGTEAFF; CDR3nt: TGCAGTGCTATTTCCTCAGGGTTGAGAGGCACTGAAGCTTTCTTT
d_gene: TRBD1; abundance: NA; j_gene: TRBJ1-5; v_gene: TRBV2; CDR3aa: CASSFGQGRDQPQHF; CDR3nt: TGTGCCAGCAGTTTTGGACAGGGACGGGATCAGCCCCAGCATTTT
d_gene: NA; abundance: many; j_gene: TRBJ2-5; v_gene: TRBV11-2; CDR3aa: CASIGPPGETQYF; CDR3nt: TGTGCCAGCATCGGACCGCCCGGGGAGACCCAGTACTTC
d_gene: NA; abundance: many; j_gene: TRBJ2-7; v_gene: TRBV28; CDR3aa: CASSPPRGGQYF; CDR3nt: TGTGCCAGCAGTCCCCCCCGAGGGGGGCAGTACTTC
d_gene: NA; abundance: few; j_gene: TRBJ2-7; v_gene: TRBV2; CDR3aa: CASSTTRGRERYF; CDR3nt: TGTGCCAGCAGTACCACTCGAGGACGCGAGCGGTACTTC
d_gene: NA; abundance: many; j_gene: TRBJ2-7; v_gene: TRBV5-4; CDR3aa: CASSLGPLSSYEQYF; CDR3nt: TGTGCCAGCAGCTTGGGTCCCCTAAGCTCCTACGAGCAGTACTTC
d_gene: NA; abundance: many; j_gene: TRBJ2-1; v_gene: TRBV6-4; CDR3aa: CASSDSGREQFF; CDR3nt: TGTGCCAGCAGTGACTCTGGGCGGGAGCAGTTCTTC
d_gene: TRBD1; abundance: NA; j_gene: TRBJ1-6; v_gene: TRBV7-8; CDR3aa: CASNSRPSAGGYNSPLHF; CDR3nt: TGTGCCAGCAACTCACGACCCTCGGCAGGGGGCTATAATTCACCCCTCCACTTT
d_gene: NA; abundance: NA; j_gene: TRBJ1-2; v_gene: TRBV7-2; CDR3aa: CASSLDLRAGYTF; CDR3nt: TGTGCCAGCAGCCTTGACCTCAGGGCTGGATACACCTTC
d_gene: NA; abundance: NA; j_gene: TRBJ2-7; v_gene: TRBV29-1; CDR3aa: CSRAASDTYEQYF; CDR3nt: TGCAGCAGGGCGGCTAGCGACACCTACGAGCAGTACTTC
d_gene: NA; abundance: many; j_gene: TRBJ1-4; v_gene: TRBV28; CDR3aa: CASTQEATNEKLFF; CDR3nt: TGTGCCAGCACCCAGGAAGCGACTAATGAAAAACTGTTTTTT
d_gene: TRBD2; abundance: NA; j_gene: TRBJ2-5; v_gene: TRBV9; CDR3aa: CASSDSGVAGGQETQYF; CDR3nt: TGTGCCAGCAGCGACTCAGGGGTGGCGGGGGGTCAAGAGACCCAGTACTTC
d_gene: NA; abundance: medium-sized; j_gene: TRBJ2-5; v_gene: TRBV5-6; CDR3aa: CASSRYLGGTETQYF; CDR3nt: TGTGCCAGCAGCAGATACCTGGGGGGAACGGAGACCCAGTACTTC
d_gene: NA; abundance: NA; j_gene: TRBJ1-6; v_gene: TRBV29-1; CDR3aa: CSLEGLVSPLHF; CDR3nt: TGCAGCTTGGAGGGGTTAGTTTCACCCCTCCACTTT
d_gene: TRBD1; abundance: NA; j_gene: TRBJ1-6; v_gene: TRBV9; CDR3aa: CASSGRQGPNSPLHF; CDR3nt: TGTGCCAGCAGCGGAAGACAGGGACCCAATTCACCCCTCCACTTT
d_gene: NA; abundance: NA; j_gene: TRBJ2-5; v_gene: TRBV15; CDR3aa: CATSGGALFLGETQYF; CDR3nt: TGTGCCACCAGCGGGGGGGCCTTATTTTTAGGAGAGACCCAGTACTTC
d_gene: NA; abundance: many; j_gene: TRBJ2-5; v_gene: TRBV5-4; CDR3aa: CASSPEGPGETQYF; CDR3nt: TGTGCCAGCAGCCCCGAGGGCCCAGGGGAGACCCAGTACTTC
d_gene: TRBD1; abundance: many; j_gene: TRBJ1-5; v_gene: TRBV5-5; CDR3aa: CASSWGTGGDQPQHF; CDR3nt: TGTGCCAGCAGCTGGGGGACAGGGGGCGATCAGCCCCAGCATTTT
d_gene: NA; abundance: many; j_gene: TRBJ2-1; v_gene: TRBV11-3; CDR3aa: CASSSNMGNEQFF; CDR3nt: TGTGCCAGCAGCTCCAACATGGGCAATGAGCAGTTCTTC
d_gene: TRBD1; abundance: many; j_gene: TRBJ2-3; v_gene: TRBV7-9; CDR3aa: CASSRTGGGTDTQYF; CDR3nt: TGTGCCAGCAGCCGGACAGGGGGAGGCACAGATACGCAGTATTTT
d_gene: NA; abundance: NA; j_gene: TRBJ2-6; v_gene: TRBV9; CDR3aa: CASSRFLVSGANALTF; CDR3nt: TGTGCCAGCAGCAGGTTCCTAGTGTCTGGGGCCAACGCCCTGACTTTC
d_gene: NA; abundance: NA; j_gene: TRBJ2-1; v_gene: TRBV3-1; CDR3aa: CASRGVGEQFF; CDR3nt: TGCGCCAGCAGAGGGGTGGGCGAGCAGTTCTTC
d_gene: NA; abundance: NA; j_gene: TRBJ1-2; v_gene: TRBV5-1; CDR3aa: CASSLDGQYYGYTF; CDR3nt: TGCGCCAGCAGCTTGGACGGGCAGTACTATGGCTACACCTTC
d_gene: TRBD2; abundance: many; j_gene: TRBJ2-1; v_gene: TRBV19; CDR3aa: CASSIVPYLAATYNEQFF; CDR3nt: TGTGCCAGTAGTATAGTCCCTTATCTAGCGGCAACCTACAATGAGCAGTTCTTC
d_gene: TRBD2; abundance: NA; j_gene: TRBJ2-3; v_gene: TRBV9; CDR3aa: CASSAGLAFTDTQYF; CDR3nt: TGTGCCAGCAGCGCGGGACTAGCGTTCACAGATACGCAGTATTTT
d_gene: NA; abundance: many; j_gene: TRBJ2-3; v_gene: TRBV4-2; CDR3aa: CASSLRQGGSTDTQYF; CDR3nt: TGTGCCAGCAGCCTGCGGCAGGGGGGGAGCACAGATACGCAGTATTTT
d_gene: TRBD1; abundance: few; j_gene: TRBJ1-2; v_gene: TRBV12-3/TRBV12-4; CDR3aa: CASSHTLGPGGDRRVYGYTF; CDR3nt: TGTGCCAGCAGTCACACATTAGGCCCGGGGGGGGACAGAAGGGTCTATGGCTACACCTTC
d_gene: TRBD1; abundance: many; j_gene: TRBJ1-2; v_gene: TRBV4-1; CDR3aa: CASSREDRAGYTF; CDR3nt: TGCGCCAGCAGCCGAGAGGACAGGGCTGGCTACACCTTC
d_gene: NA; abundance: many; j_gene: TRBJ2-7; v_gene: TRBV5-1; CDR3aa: CASSRRTGSYEQYF; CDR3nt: TGCGCCAGCAGCAGAAGGACGGGATCCTACGAGCAGTACTTC
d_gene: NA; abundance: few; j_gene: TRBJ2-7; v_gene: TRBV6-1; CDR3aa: CASTPRSYEQYF; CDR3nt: TGTGCCAGCACACCCCGCTCCTACGAGCAGTACTTC